Listed below are T cell receptor beta chains from one sample, sequenced in a study of T cells in Graves' hyperthyroidism and ophthalmopathy. MiXCR was run by TCRdb on the multiplex PCR reads, yielding one entry per CDR3 protein. The sample includes about 320,000 distinct CDR3 sequences, 16% seen only once; the top ten take 33%. The sequenced sample consisted of blood. These receptors came from a man aged 25-45 years with Graves' hyperthyroidism. Each CDR3 is given with its conserved first and last residue. A D gene is named only where the DNA matches it firmly. A clone size is listed for some rows: how often the clone was seen (once, few, many), or a class if it is expanded.

>TRBD2|many|TRBJ2-7|TRBV7-9
CASSLVRSGSFDEQYF
TGTGCCAGCAGCTTAGTGCGTAGCGGGAGCTTCGACGAGCAGTACTTC
>TRBD1|few|TRBJ2-2|TRBV24-1
CATSDHRTGVGGELFF
TGTGCCACCAGTGACCACCGGACAGGGGTTGGCGGGGAGCTGTTTTTT
>NA|NA|TRBJ2-7|TRBV5-5
CASSSGGNYEQYF
TGTGCCAGCAGCTCTGGGGGCAACTACGAGCAGTACTTC
>NA|many|TRBJ2-7|TRBV5-6
CASSLLGTGSSYEQYF
TGTGCCAGCAGCTTGCTCGGGACGGGGAGCTCCTACGAGCAGTACTTC
>NA|many|TRBJ1-4|TRBV2
CASSDEQLNEKLFF
TGTGCCAGCAGTGACGAACAGCTAAATGAAAAACTGTTTTTT
>NA|NA|TRBJ2-1|TRBV9
CASSLEGGPYNEQFF
TGTGCCAGCAGCCTCGAGGGGGGACCCTACAATGAGCAGTTCTTC
>NA|many|TRBJ2-7|TRBV20-1
CSARDSYVYEQYF
TGCAGTGCTAGGGACTCTTACGTTTACGAGCAGTACTTC
>NA|few|TRBJ2-7|TRBV20-1
CSARVPIGLYEQYF
TGCAGTGCTAGAGTTCCGATAGGGCTCTACGAGCAGTACTTC
>NA|NA|TRBJ2-7|TRBV13
CASSRDQNYEQYF
TGTGCCAGCAGTCGCGACCAGAACTACGAGCAGTACTTC
>NA|few|TRBJ2-2|TRBV20-1
CSARVPPGTPNTGELFF
TGCAGTGCTAGGGTCCCCCCCGGGACGCCGAACACCGGGGAGCTGTTTTTT
>NA|few|TRBJ2-1|TRBV30
CAWNDYYNEQFF
TGTGCCTGGAATGACTACTACAATGAGCAGTTCTTC
>TRBD1|NA|TRBJ1-5|TRBV7-6
CASSLRDRVDQPQHF
TGTGCCAGCAGCTTACGGGACAGGGTCGATCAGCCCCAGCATTTT
>NA|many|TRBJ2-5|TRBV5-6
CASSSFIGTGKETQYF
TGTGCCAGCAGCTCATTCATTGGGACGGGAAAAGAGACCCAGTACTTC
>NA|NA|TRBJ2-1|TRBV10-2
CASSGQGTQQFF
TGCGCCAGCAGTGGTCAAGGGACTCAGCAGTTCTTC
>TRBD2|few|TRBJ2-2|TRBV7-3
CASSLRGGSVRELFF
TGTGCCAGCAGCTTAAGGGGCGGGAGCGTCCGGGAGCTGTTTTTT
>TRBD1|many|TRBJ2-2|TRBV12-3/TRBV12-4
CASSPPRDRFTGELFF
TGTGCCAGCAGTCCCCCCCGGGACAGGTTCACCGGGGAGCTGTTTTTT
>NA|many|TRBJ2-4|TRBV3-1
CASSQDQGRIKNIQYF
TGTGCCAGCAGCCAAGATCAGGGCAGAATCAAAAACATTCAGTACTTC
>TRBD1|many|TRBJ2-7|TRBV5-1
CASSPGQGLYEQYF
TGCGCCAGCAGCCCCGGACAGGGACTCTACGAGCAGTACTTC
>TRBD1|many|TRBJ2-1|TRBV25-1
CASSELGQSYNEQFF
TGTGCCAGCAGTGAACTGGGACAGTCCTACAATGAGCAGTTCTTC
>TRBD2|NA|TRBJ2-1|TRBV11-2
CASNPGTSGIPSYNEQFF
TGTGCCAGCAACCCCGGGACTAGCGGGATCCCGTCCTACAATGAGCAGTTCTTC
>NA|NA|TRBJ2-7|TRBV9
CASSVSPRASSYEQYF
TGTGCCAGCAGCGTATCCCCCCGGGCCAGCTCCTACGAGCAGTACTTC
>TRBD2|few|TRBJ2-2|TRBV18
CASSPRLAGTQGELFF
TGTGCCAGCTCACCACGACTAGCGGGGACTCAGGGGGAGCTGTTTTTT
>NA|many|TRBJ2-7|TRBV9
CASSPDGSRGHEQYF
TGTGCCAGCAGCCCAGACGGATCAAGGGGCCACGAGCAGTACTTC
>NA|many|TRBJ2-3|TRBV20-1
CSAISGGTDTQYF
TGCAGTGCTATTAGCGGAGGCACAGATACGCAGTATTTT
>TRBD1|many|TRBJ2-5|TRBV5-1
CASSFLPGQAETQYF
TGCGCCAGCAGCTTCCTCCCGGGACAGGCAGAGACCCAGTACTTC
>TRBD2|NA|TRBJ2-3|TRBV7-9
CASSLARQSSGRADTQYF
TGTGCCAGCAGCTTAGCCCGCCAGTCGAGCGGGAGGGCAGATACGCAGTATTTT
>NA|few|TRBJ2-7|TRBV9
CASSVNAGATYEQYF
TGTGCCAGCAGCGTAAATGCGGGTGCCACCTACGAGCAGTACTTC
>NA|many|TRBJ2-3|TRBV24-1
CATSDPSQGGTTTDTQYF
TGTGCCACCAGTGATCCAAGTCAGGGGGGAACTACAACAGATACGCAGTATTTT
>NA|few|TRBJ2-3|TRBV20-1
CSAGRGIDTQYF
TGCAGTGCGGGCAGGGGAATAGATACGCAGTATTTT
>NA|NA|TRBJ2-5|TRBV5-1
CASSFSGQETQYF
TGCGCCAGCAGCTTTAGCGGACAAGAGACCCAGTACTTC
>TRBD2|many|TRBJ2-3|TRBV11-2
CASSPGLAGLPDTQYF
TGTGCCAGCAGCCCCGGACTAGCGGGACTCCCAGATACGCAGTATTTT
>TRBD2|NA|TRBJ2-3|TRBV4-1
CASSQGLAGVDTQYF
TGCGCCAGCAGCCAAGGACTAGCGGGAGTAGATACGCAGTATTTT
>TRBD2|few|TRBJ2-5|TRBV4-2
CASSQATSVTLPGTQYF
TGTGCCAGCAGCCAGGCAACTAGCGTCACCCTCCCGGGGACCCAGTACTTC
>NA|NA|TRBJ2-3|TRBV11-1
CASSLVLGRGFTDTLYF
TGTGCCAGCAGCTTAGTATTAGGCAGGGGTTTCACAGATACGCTGTATTTT
>NA|many|TRBJ1-5|TRBV6-5
CASSYDWHQPQHF
TGTGCCAGCAGTTACGATTGGCACCAGCCCCAGCATTTT
>NA|few|TRBJ2-2|TRBV29-1
CSARKDGLSGELFF
TGCAGCGCCCGAAAGGACGGTCTGTCCGGGGAGCTGTTTTTT
>TRBD2|few|TRBJ2-7|TRBV10-3
CAISEGTSGTYEQYF
TGTGCCATCAGTGAGGGGACTAGCGGGACCTACGAGCAGTACTTC
>NA|NA|TRBJ1-5|TRBV11-3
CASSLDRDISRRNWGASSNQPQHF
TGTGCCAGCAGCTTAGACAGAGATATCAGCAGGCGTAATTGGGGGGCGTCCAGCAATCAGCCCCAGCATTTT
>NA|NA|TRBJ2-7|TRBV19
CASSISGAEREQYF
TGTGCCAGTAGTATATCGGGGGCCGAGAGGGAGCAGTACTTC
>NA|few|TRBJ2-5|TRBV9
CASSARWRGQETQYF
TGTGCCAGCAGCGCCCGGTGGAGAGGACAAGAGACCCAGTACTTC
>NA|NA|TRBJ1-2|TRBV6-1
CASSEEGSNYGYTF
TGTGCCAGCAGTGAAGAAGGTTCTAACTATGGCTACACCTTC
>NA|many|TRBJ1-1|TRBV3-1
CASSQGADTEAFF
TGTGCCAGCAGCCAAGGGGCCGACACTGAAGCTTTCTTT
>TRBD2|many|TRBJ2-2|TRBV7-3
CASSLSLAGATGELFF
TGTGCCAGCAGCTTATCGCTAGCGGGAGCCACCGGGGAGCTGTTTTTT
>NA|NA|TRBJ1-6|TRBV5-6
CASSQTGYSRLHF
TGTGCCAGCAGCCAAACAGGGTATTCACGCCTCCACTTT
>NA|NA|TRBJ1-6|TRBV27
CASRSSGSGRTPLHF
TGTGCCAGCAGATCCTCCGGGAGCGGGAGGACACCCCTCCACTTT
>TRBD1|many|TRBJ1-1|TRBV12-3/TRBV12-4
CASGQGASYTEAFF
TGTGCCAGCGGTCAGGGGGCCTCGTACACTGAAGCTTTCTTT
>NA|few|TRBJ1-6|TRBV7-9
CASGGEDNSPLHF
TGTGCCAGCGGTGGGGAGGACAATTCACCCCTCCACTTT
>NA|NA|TRBJ2-1|TRBV3-1
CASSQETDNEQFF
TGTGCCAGCAGCCAAGAAACGGACAATGAGCAGTTCTTC
>NA|few|TRBJ2-7|TRBV11-2
CASSANRDIRTYEQYF
TGTGCCAGCAGCGCTAACCGGGACATCAGGACGTACGAGCAGTACTTC
>NA|few|TRBJ1-1|TRBV20-1
CSAFQNTEAFF
TGCAGTGCTTTCCAGAACACTGAAGCTTTCTTT
>NA|NA|TRBJ2-2|TRBV5-1
CASSSLNTGELFF
TGCGCCAGCAGCTCCCTCAACACCGGGGAGCTGTTTTTT
>NA|few|TRBJ1-5|TRBV12-3/TRBV12-4
CASSPGVGHQPQHF
TGTGCCAGCAGTCCCGGGGTAGGGCACCAGCCCCAGCATTTT
>NA|many|TRBJ2-7|TRBV7-8
CASSSEYEQYF
TGTGCCAGCAGCTCGGAATACGAGCAGTACTTC
>TRBD1|NA|TRBJ1-1|TRBV11-2
CASSFAYLRDRGTEAFF
TGTGCCAGCAGCTTCGCCTACCTCCGGGACAGAGGCACTGAAGCTTTCTTT
>NA|many|TRBJ2-3|TRBV3-1
CASCFFGETHTQYF
TGTGCCAGCTGTTTTTTCGGGGAGACACATACGCAGTATTTT
>NA|few|TRBJ2-7|TRBV13
CASGTGNEQYF
TGTGCCAGCGGGACGGGAAACGAGCAGTACTTC
>NA|NA|TRBJ2-1|TRBV30
CAWSVSTGNEQFF
TGTGCCTGGAGTGTAAGCACCGGCAATGAGCAGTTCTTC